Below are 20 T cell receptor beta chains sequenced from a single sample in a study of technical replicates of blood from several donors (dated by TCRdb to about 2017). Library preparation was by the immunoSEQ multiplex PCR assay. The immuneACCESS repertoire file appears here via TCRdb, limited to in-frame rearrangements. These files lack a portion of the clones; in checked studies, under half of the deficit traces to unresolved V genes, and the cause of the others is not known. This sample is represented by over 70,000 clones; more than 90% of them were singletons. 0.4% to 0.45% of the sample rests with the top ten. The sample taken for sequencing was T cells isolated from PBMCs. Receptors originate from a human donor in good health.

This clone was picked up one time. The rearrangement links TRBV25-1 to TRBJ2-7; 13 bases line up with TRBD2. Germline values: CDR1 MGHDK, CDR2 SYGVNS. Trimming cost V 6 bases and J 4 bases; bases outside gene matches: 3. The CDR3 extends over 14 amino acids. The CDR3 nucleotides read TGTGCCAGCAGGGGACTAGCGGGAACTTACGAGCAGTACTTC. As protein: CASRGLAGTYEQYF.

The chain links TRBV29-1 to TRBJ1-1; tentative D call: TRBD1 (5 bases). This CDR3 comprises 12 residues. Trimming took off 7 bases at V and 2 bases at J, with 11 bases between the two ends. In germline, CDR1 is SQVTM, CDR2 ANQGSEA. The CDR3 is CSGTKPNTEAFF. For the CDR3, the DNA is TGCAGCGGGACAAAGCCTAACACTGAAGCTTTCTTT.

This chain uses TRBV27 with TRBJ2-3; TRBD1 aligns across 8 bases. Germline assignment: CDR1 MNHEY and CDR2 SMNVEV (reference sequence). J was trimmed by 12 bases and V by 0 bases; bases with no gene match: 14. This CDR3 region has 16 residues. The CDR3 coding sequence is TGTGCCAGCAGTTTATCCGGGACAGGTGCCCCGAGGACCCAGTATTTT. Its translation is CASSLSGTGAPRTQYF.

The chain links TRBV7-8 to TRBJ2-7; 9 nucleotides agree with TRBD2. Germline values: CDR1 SGHVS, CDR2 FQNEAQ. V was pared by 8 bases and J by 2 bases, with 4 bases of the junction left unmatched. CDR3 length: 13 amino acids. As DNA, the CDR3 is TGTGCCAGCGGTAGCGGGGGTACCTACGAGCAGTACTTC. Translated, it gives CASGSGGTYEQYF.

Here the CDR3 reads CASSLQGRDTEAFF. The CDR3 DNA is TGTGCCAGCAGCTTACAGGGCAGGGACACTGAAGCTTTCTTT. This chain joins TRBV7-2 and TRBJ1-1; maybe TRBD1 (5 bases). Trimming took 2 bases from V and 3 from J, leaving 10 bases between them. This CDR3 contains 14 residues. The germline CDR1 and CDR2 sequences are SGHTA and FQGNSA.

The rearrangement joins TRBV10-1 to TRBJ2-1, with TRBD1 identical over 10 bases. After removal of 6 bases from V and 9 bases from J, the junction contained 14 bases not matched to a gene. CDR3 length: 16 residues. In germline, CDR1 is WNHNN, CDR2 SYGVQD (reference sequence). CDR3 amino acids: CASSYEKDRGLGEQFF. The DNA for the CDR3 is TGCGCCAGCAGCTATGAAAAAGACAGGGGGCTAGGTGAGCAGTTCTTC.

This chain uses TRBV19 with TRBJ1-2, with D unclear. V lost 1 base, J lost 6 bases, and 18 bases lay in between. The CDR3 is made up of 16 amino acids. CDR1 and CDR2 from the germline V gene are LNHDA and SQIVND (reference sequence). The CDR3 here is CASSIVATYLHDGYTF. The CDR3 nucleotides read TGTGCCAGTAGTATAGTCGCCACCTACCTGCACGATGGCTACACCTTC. Full variable domain (outside the CDR3, taken from reference TRBV19 and TRBJ1-2): DGGITQSPKYLFRKEGQNVTLSCEQNLNHDAMYWYRQDPGQGLRLIYYSQIVNDFQKGDIAEGYSVSREKKESFPLTVTSAQKNPTAFYLCASSIVATYLHDGYTFGSGTRLTVV.

The chain is built from TRBV4-2 and TRBJ2-5; 9 bases fit TRBD2. CDR1 is LGHNA and CDR2 is YNFKEQ in the germline V gene. The V and J ends lost 2 bases and 2 bases, in that order; junction bases with no gene match: 6. The CDR3 is 16 residues long. CDR3 DNA: TGTGCCAGCAGCCAACTACTAGCGGGTGAACAAGAGACCCAGTACTTC. Its protein product is CASSQLLAGEQETQYF.

This rearrangement joins TRBV7-9 to TRBJ2-7; TRBD1 is a possible D gene (7 bases). CDR1 and CDR2 (germline): SEHNR, FQNEAQ (reference sequence). The CDR3 contains 15 residues. V lost 8 bases to trimming and J lost 0 bases, with 17 bases between them. CDR3 sequence (DNA): TGTGCCAGCTCCCAGGGGGGCCAAAGCTCCTACGAGCAGTACTTC. Translation gives CASSQGGQSSYEQYF. Drawing the rest from reference TRBV7-9 and TRBJ2-7, the complete variable domain is DTGVSQNPRHKITKRGQNVTFRCDPISEHNRLYWYRQTLGQGPEFLTYFQNEAQLEKSRLLSDRFSAERPKGSFSTLEIQRTEQGDSAMYLCASSQGGQSSYEQYFGPGTRLTVT.

This clone was counted once. The J gene is TRBJ2-5, the V gene TRBV7-3; 7 bases map to TRBD2. This CDR3 is 16 amino acids long. Trimming took 1 base from V and 3 from J; bases not matched to a gene: 8. Germline V gene data show CDR1 as SGHTA and CDR2 as FQGTGA. DNA for the CDR3: TGTGCCAGCAGCTTAAGGGGGGGTGTAGGGAAAGAGACCCAGTACTTC. Translation gives CASSLRGGVGKETQYF. Based on the CDR3 plus reference TRBV7-3 and TRBJ2-5, the full variable domain is GAGVSQTPSNKVTEKGKYVELRCDPISGHTALYWYRQSLGQGPEFLIYFQGTGAADDSGLPNDRFFAVRPEGSVSTLKIQRTERGDSAVYLCASSLRGGVGKETQYFGPGTRLLVL.

The gene calls are TRBV30 and TRBJ1-1; D might be TRBD1 (6 bases). This CDR3 comprises 13 residues. Germline assignment: CDR1 GTSNPN and CDR2 SVGIG (reference sequence). V shed 6 bases and J shed 1 base, with 12 bases lying between them. CDR3: CACKDSQNTEAFF. The CDR3 bases are TGTGCCTGCAAGGACAGTCAGAACACTGAAGCTTTCTTT. Using reference TRBV30 and TRBJ1-1 for the parts outside the CDR3, the full variable domain is SQTIHQWPATLVQPVGSPLSLECTVEGTSNPNLYWYRQAAGRGLQLLFYSVGIGQISSEVPQNLSASRPQDRQFILSSKKLLLSDSGFYLCACKDSQNTEAFFGQGTRLTVV.

This clone is a singleton in its sample. V and J are TRBV18 and TRBJ1-2; TRBD1 matches at 7 bases. CDR3 length: 16 amino acids. Germline trimming cut 5 bases from V and 6 bases from J; bases unmatched to any gene: 15. Germline assignment: CDR1 KGHSH and CDR2 LQKENI. The CDR3 region has the DNA TGTGCCAGCTCAGAGAGCCCCGGGACAGCCTATGATGGCTACACCTTC. Translating gives CASSESPGTAYDGYTF. Variable domain in full (rest from reference TRBV18 and TRBJ1-2): NAGVMQNPRHLVRRRGQEARLRCSPMKGHSHVYWYRQLPEEGLKFMVYLQKENIIDESGMPKERFSAEFPKEGPSILRIQQVVRGDSAAYFCASSESPGTAYDGYTFGSGTRLTVV.

CDR3 amino acids: CASSLVPVNQPQHF. In DNA, the CDR3 is TGTGCCAGCAGCTTAGTTCCCGTAAATCAGCCCCAGCATTTT. This rearrangement joins TRBV7-8 to TRBJ1-5; D is unclear. Germline-derived CDR1 and CDR2 are SGHVS and FQNEAQ. The V end lost 1 base, the J end lost 4 bases, and 8 bases lay between the germline ends. The CDR3 runs to 14 residues.

The chain couples TRBV7-9 to TRBJ1-1, with D perhaps TRBD1 (6 bases). The CDR3 has 14 residues. V was clipped by 10 bases and J by 0 bases, with 15 bases between them. Germline V gene lookup returns CDR1 SEHNR and CDR2 FQNEAQ (reference sequence). For the CDR3, the DNA is TGTGCCACACCGACAGGTGACATGAACACTGAAGCTTTCTTT. It codes for CATPTGDMNTEAFF.

V gene TRBV12-5 combines with J gene TRBJ2-1; 8 bases align to TRBD2. Germline values: CDR1 LGHNT, CDR2 FRNRAP. The CDR3 extends over 20 amino acids. With V trimmed by 6 bases and J by 1 base, 20 bases remained unmatched. CDR3 loop: CASGPLEVLAGRFSYNEQFF. CDR3 nucleotides: TGTGCTAGTGGCCCCCTAGAGGTCCTAGCGGGCCGCTTTTCCTACAATGAGCAGTTCTTC.

The gene calls are TRBV9 and TRBJ1-5, with TRBD1 identical over 11 bases. V trimming: 3 bases; J trimming: 2 bases; junction bases outside the gene matches: 4. The length of the CDR3 is 16 residues. Germline CDR1 SGDLS, CDR2 YYNGEE. The CDR3 region has the DNA TGTGCCAGCAGCGCCGGGACAGGGGGTCGCAATCAGCCCCAGCATTTT. As protein: CASSAGTGGRNQPQHF. Full variable domain (remainder filled in from reference TRBV9 and TRBJ1-5): DSGVTQTPKHLITATGQRVTLRCSPRSGDLSVYWYQQSLDQGLQFLIQYYNGEERAKGNILERFSAQQFPDLHSELNLSSLELGDSALYFCASSAGTGGRNQPQHFGDGTRLSIL.

This chain connects TRBV27 to TRBJ1-1, with 9 bases aligning to TRBD1. V gave up 8 bases and J gave up 7 bases; unmatched junction bases: 11. Germline CDR1 is MNHEY and CDR2 is SMNVEV (reference sequence). The CDR3 totals 14 residues. CDR3 in DNA: TGTGCCAGCCAAAGACAGGGGGAGAGGAGTGAAGCTTTCTTT. This encodes CASQRQGERSEAFF.

The chain joins TRBV2 to TRBJ2-7; tentative D call: TRBD2 (6 bases). CDR1 SNHLY and CDR2 FYNNEI come from the germline V gene. Trimming took off 0 bases at V and 2 bases at J, with 14 bases between the two ends. This CDR3 has 16 residues. CDR3 in DNA: TGTGCCAGCAGTGAAGCTAAGGAGGGTAGGGCCTACGAGCAGTACTTC. Translated: CASSEAKEGRAYEQYF.

This chain connects TRBV4-1 to TRBJ2-1; 11 nucleotides line up with TRBD2. V trimming: 0 bases; J trimming: 8 bases; junction bases outside the gene matches: 15. The V gene's germline CDR1 is MGHRA and CDR2 YSYEKL. The CDR3 covers 19 residues. The CDR3 coding sequence is TGCGCCAGCAGCCAAGAAAGGAAAGGGAGACTAGCGGGACTCTATGAGCAGTTCTTC. This translates into CASSQERKGRLAGLYEQFF.

This clone was observed a few times. The chain recombines TRBV7-8 with TRBJ2-2, with 9 bases aligning to TRBD1. CDR3 length: 15 residues. Unmatched junction bases numbered 2, after V lost 3 bases and J lost 3 bases. In germline, CDR1 is SGHVS, CDR2 FQNEAQ. For the CDR3, the DNA is TGTGCCAGCAGCTTCCGGGACAGGGACACCGGGGAGCTGTTTTTT. This codes for CASSFRDRDTGELFF.